Each of the 21 T cell receptor beta chains below was sequenced from the same sample in a study of blood T cell repertoires in COVID-19. Here immunoSEQ multiplex PCR was the method, and the copy in TCRdb shows in-frame clones only, minus some. The repertoire consists of some 260,000 clones, with 88% occurring once and the leading ten covering around 0.78%. The sample was peripheral blood. The receptors were gathered from a woman aged 25 to 39 with acute or convalescent COVID-19.

V is TRBV4-2 and J is TRBJ2-2; 9 bases align to TRBD2. The germline CDR1 and CDR2 sequences are LGHNA and YNFKEQ. This CDR3 contains 17 residues. The V and J ends lost 0 bases and 3 bases, in that order; junction bases with no gene match: 5. Here the CDR3 reads CASSQDVAGGYTGELFF. The CDR3 DNA reads TGTGCCAGCAGCCAAGATGTGGCGGGAGGGTACACCGGGGAGCTGTTTTTT.

This clone appeared a few times. The chain links TRBV7-9 to TRBJ2-2, with TRBD1 as a possible D gene (5 bases). Trimming cost V 2 bases and J 4 bases, with 5 bases left between them. The CDR3 sequence is 13 residues long. From germline, CDR1 is SEHNR and CDR2 FQNEAQ (reference sequence). The CDR3 protein is CASSLRGTGELFF. CDR3 in DNA: TGTGCCAGCAGCTTAAGGGGCACCGGGGAGCTGTTTTTT.

V and J are TRBV9 and TRBJ1-1, with 9 bases that match TRBD1. After removal of 4 bases from V and 4 bases from J, the junction contained 11 bases not matched to a gene. Per germline, CDR1 SGDLS and CDR2 YYNGEE. The CDR3 length is 16 residues. The CDR3 region is CASSQERGQGLTEAFF. CDR3 coding DNA: TGTGCCAGCAGCCAAGAACGGGGACAGGGACTCACTGAAGCTTTCTTT.

Turning to this clone: This sample also contains other DNA sequences that code for the same CDR3. The chain joins TRBV6-5 to TRBJ2-7; D might be TRBD1 (5 bases). Trimming shortened V by 7 bases and J by 6 bases, and 10 bases separated the two germline ends. The length of the CDR3 is 11 residues. The germline CDR1 and CDR2 sequences are MNHEY and SVGAGI. As DNA, the CDR3 is TGTGCCAGCACCCAGGGTGGCGAGCAGTACTTC. Its protein is CASTQGGEQYF.

J is TRBJ1-3 and V is TRBV19; 7 nucleotides match TRBD1. The V gene end was trimmed by 3 bases and the J gene end by 2 bases; junction bases not matched to a gene: 1. CDR3 size: 14 residues. Looked up from germline, CDR1 is LNHDA and CDR2 is SQIVND (reference sequence). The CDR3 region has the DNA TGTGCCAGTAGTATCAGGGGGGCTGGAAACACCATATATTTT. Protein: CASSIRGAGNTIYF.

This chain joins TRBV6-2 or TRBV6-3 and TRBJ2-7; 8 bases are a match to TRBD2. Germline V gene data show CDR1 as MNHEY and CDR2 as SVGEGT. Germline trimming cut 7 bases from V and 5 bases from J; bases unmatched to any gene: 7. The CDR3 extends over 13 amino acids. The CDR3 bases are TGTGCCAGCAACCCGGGGGGGTTCAACGAGCAGTACTTC. Translation: CASNPGGFNEQYF.

The CDR3 sequence is CASSPYPQGYQPQHF. The CDR3 DNA is TGTGCCAGCTCACCATATCCCCAGGGGTATCAGCCCCAGCATTTT. This sequence joins TRBV18 and TRBJ1-5; D may be TRBD1 (6 bases). This CDR3 is built from 15 residues. The V gene's germline CDR1 is KGHSH and CDR2 LQKENI. V was shortened by 2 bases and J by 5 bases, with 13 bases between the two germline ends.

This chain links TRBV6-6 with TRBJ2-7; 9 nucleotides agree with TRBD1. This CDR3 comprises 14 residues. Per germline, CDR1 MNHNY and CDR2 SVGAGI (reference sequence). Trimming removed 2 bases from V and 5 bases from J; junction bases left unmatched: 4. The CDR3 here is CASSYDRGFHEQYF. The DNA of the CDR3 is TGTGCCAGCAGTTACGACAGGGGGTTTCACGAGCAGTACTTC.

The chain recombines TRBV2 with TRBJ2-2; TRBD2 might be the D (6 bases). Germline V gene data show CDR1 as SNHLY and CDR2 as FYNNEI. There are 16 residues in the CDR3. Trimming stripped 3 bases from V and 0 bases from J, with 11 bases between. CDR3 DNA: TGTGCCAGCAGTGACCCCGGGAGTGCGAACACCGGGGAGCTGTTTTTT. This sequence encodes CASSDPGSANTGELFF.

V gene TRBV19 combines with J gene TRBJ2-1, with 9 bases lining up with TRBD2. V lost 4 bases, J lost 10 bases, and 5 bases stayed unmatched. Germline CDR1 LNHDA, CDR2 SQIVND (reference sequence). This CDR3 has 13 residues. The CDR3 sequence is CASSTSSGMEQFF. The DNA of the CDR3 is TGTGCCAGTAGTACATCTAGCGGGATGGAGCAGTTCTTC.

This clone appeared a single time. The same CDR3 arises from other DNA sequences in this sample as well. The chain carries TRBV5-1 and TRBJ2-7; a weak D match, TRBD1 (6 bases). Germline V gene sequence: CDR1 SGHRS, CDR2 YFSETQ. The CDR3 has 14 residues. Trimming removed 2 bases from V and 5 bases from J, with 14 bases in between. CDR3 loop: CASSLRQGLDEQYF. Written as DNA, the CDR3 is TGCGCCAGCAGCTTACGGCAGGGGCTGGACGAGCAGTACTTC.

The rearrangement joins TRBV3-1 (or the pseudogene TRBV3-2) to TRBJ2-1; D possibly corresponds to TRBD2 (5 bases). With 3 bases removed from V and 10 bases from J, the gap between germline ends came to 22 bases. CDR1 and CDR2 (germline): LGHDT, YNNKEL (reference sequence). CDR3 length: 16 residues. The CDR3 DNA follows: TGTGCCAGCAGCCAGGGTAGGACTCACCCTATAGGGGAGCAGTTCTTC. As protein: CASSQGRTHPIGEQFF.

This sequence joins TRBV27 and TRBJ2-7, with a tentative D call TRBD1 (7 bases). Germline CDR1 is MNHEY and CDR2 is SMNVEV (reference sequence). This CDR3 is 14 amino acids long. Between the trimmed V and J ends, which lost 3 bases and 4 bases, there was a span of 13 bases. Here the CDR3 reads CASSFSTGTYEQYF. The CDR3 nucleotides read TGTGCCAGCAGTTTTTCGACAGGGACTTACGAGCAGTACTTC.

The rearrangement joins TRBV14 to TRBJ1-3, with 8 bases lining up with TRBD1. The CDR3 is made up of 15 amino acids. With V trimmed by 3 bases and J by 4 bases, 5 bases remained unmatched. Germline V gene lookup returns CDR1 SGHDN and CDR2 FVKESK. The CDR3, as DNA: TGTGCCAGCAGCCACAGACAGGGGTTAGGAAACACCATATATTTT. Its protein product is CASSHRQGLGNTIYF.

This clone was observed a few times. The gene calls are TRBV4-3 and TRBJ1-5; D gene unclear. V was trimmed by 2 bases and J by 4 bases, leaving 15 bases between them. The CDR3 is made up of 16 amino acids. The germline gives CDR1 LGHNA, CDR2 YSLEER. The DNA of the CDR3 is TGCGCCAGCAGCCAACACCTAACAGATGATAATCAGCCCCAGCATTTT. It is translated as CASSQHLTDDNQPQHF.

The chain combines TRBV5-6 with TRBJ1-6; no reliable D call. Germline assignment: CDR1 SGHDT and CDR2 YYEEEE. This CDR3 has 15 amino acids. Trimming removed 4 bases at V and 7 bases at J, with 15 bases between. The CDR3 DNA is TGTGCCAGCAGCCAACCCGGACGGGAAAATTCACCCCTCCACTTT. Its translation: CASSQPGRENSPLHF.

This clone was seen more than once but under ten times. This chain connects TRBV21-1 to TRBJ2-5; TRBD2 reflects the table's D call only, with no check against the DNA. TRBV21-1 is termed a pseudogene. This CDR3 spans 16 amino acids. The CDR3 region has the DNA TGTGCCAGCAGCATGAGGGGCGGGAGGAGTAAAGAGACCCAGTACTTC. Its protein product is CASSMRGGRSKETQYF.

This clone was observed a few times. The V gene is TRBV12-5, the J gene TRBJ1-2, with 10 bases matching TRBD1. CDR1 is LGHNT, CDR2 FRNRAP, per germline. This CDR3 spans 14 amino acids. Germline trimming cut 4 bases from V and 5 bases from J; bases unmatched to any gene: 4. CDR3 DNA sequence: TGTGCTAGTGGTTCGGGACAGGGGCCTTATGGCTACACCTTC. Protein sequence: CASGSGQGPYGYTF.

V and J are TRBV20-1 and TRBJ2-7; no clear D. Trimming stripped 2 bases from V and 4 bases from J, with 6 bases between. This CDR3 has 11 residues. Germline loops: CDR1 DFQATT, CDR2 SNEGSKA (reference sequence). The CDR3 protein is CSARQVYEQYF. The CDR3 DNA follows: TGCAGTGCTAGACAGGTTTACGAGCAGTACTTC.

CDR3 sequence: CASSQGLAGEETQYF. The CDR3 coding sequence is TGTGCCAGCAGCCAGGGACTAGCGGGAGAAGAGACCCAGTACTTC. V usage is TRBV7-3 and J usage is TRBJ2-5, with 14 bases lining up with TRBD2. Germline CDR1 and CDR2: SGHTA and FQGTGA. With 5 bases clipped from V and 3 bases from J, the junction kept 2 bases outside the gene matches. This CDR3 region has 15 residues.

The rearrangement uses TRBV19 and TRBJ2-1; TRBD1 aligns across 7 bases. The V segment lost 2 bases and the J segment 4 bases; nucleotides outside the gene matches: 2. This CDR3 is built from 14 residues. Per germline, CDR1 LNHDA and CDR2 SQIVND (reference sequence). The CDR3 nucleotides are TGTGCCAGTAGTATAAGACAGGGATACAATGAGCAGTTCTTC. Translated, it gives CASSIRQGYNEQFF.